The rows below give T cell receptor beta chains drawn from one sample of a study of blood T cells in healthy people across ages. TCRdb analysed the 5' RACE reads with MiXCR anew, one entry per CDR3 protein. The sample comprises 980,000 or so distinct CDR3 sequences, around 48% of which are singletons, and about an eighth rests with the top ten. The source material was blood. The receptor source for this set is a man aged 25 to 40 in good health. CDR3s include the opening cysteine and the closing phenylalanine or tryptophan. Each record gives: V gene, D gene, clone size, J gene, CDR3 DNA, CDR3 protein. D genes are given only for firm matches. Size is stated for part of the rows, as once, few or many counts, or as a class when the clone is expanded.

v_gene: TRBV27
d_gene: .
abundance: .
j_gene: TRBJ2-1
CDR3nt: TGTGCCAGCAGTCGACTAGGAGATGAGCAGTTCTTC
CDR3aa: CASSRLGDEQFF

v_gene: TRBV5-8
d_gene: TRBD2
abundance: once
j_gene: TRBJ2-1
CDR3nt: TGTGCCAGCAGCTTGGCCCCAGCGGGGGGATCCTACAATGAGCAGTTCTTC
CDR3aa: CASSLAPAGGSYNEQFF

v_gene: TRBV7-9
d_gene: TRBD2
abundance: .
j_gene: TRBJ2-3
CDR3nt: TGTGCCAGCAGCCCCCGTAGCGGGGACCGCACAGATACGCAGTATTTT
CDR3aa: CASSPRSGDRTDTQYF

v_gene: TRBV7-2
d_gene: TRBD1
abundance: .
j_gene: TRBJ2-5
CDR3nt: TGTGCCAGCAGCTTAGCGGGGGGACAGGCGGAGACCCAGTACTTC
CDR3aa: CASSLAGGQAETQYF

v_gene: TRBV28
d_gene: TRBD1
abundance: few
j_gene: TRBJ2-6
CDR3nt: TGTGCCAGCAGGCCAACCGACAGGGCTGGGGCCAACGTCCTGACTTTC
CDR3aa: CASRPTDRAGANVLTF

v_gene: TRBV28
d_gene: TRBD2
abundance: .
j_gene: TRBJ2-1
CDR3nt: TGTGCCAGCAGTTCCCCAGCTAGCGGGGGGGCCAATGGGCAGTTCTTC
CDR3aa: CASSSPASGGANGQFF

v_gene: TRBV7-9
d_gene: TRBD1
abundance: few
j_gene: TRBJ1-2
CDR3nt: TGTGCCAGCAGCTTCGATACAGGGGGCTATGGCTACACCTTC
CDR3aa: CASSFDTGGYGYTF

v_gene: TRBV10-3
d_gene: .
abundance: .
j_gene: TRBJ1-2
CDR3nt: TGTGCCTCCCTCCCCGACACTAACTATGGCTACACCTTC
CDR3aa: CASLPDTNYGYTF

v_gene: TRBV28
d_gene: TRBD1
abundance: many
j_gene: TRBJ2-7
CDR3nt: TGTGCCAGCAGTTTGACAGGGGGAACCTACGAGCAGTACTTC
CDR3aa: CASSLTGGTYEQYF

v_gene: TRBV4-2
d_gene: TRBD2
abundance: once
j_gene: TRBJ2-7
CDR3nt: TGTGCCAGCAGTTTCGCCGGGACTAGCGGACCCTACGAGCAGTACTTC
CDR3aa: CASSFAGTSGPYEQYF

v_gene: TRBV12-3/TRBV12-4
d_gene: TRBD1
abundance: .
j_gene: TRBJ1-4
CDR3nt: TGTGCCAGCAGTCCCTGGGCCGAAGGGACAGTCGATAATGAAAAACTGTTTTTT
CDR3aa: CASSPWAEGTVDNEKLFF

v_gene: TRBV20-1
d_gene: TRBD2
abundance: few
j_gene: TRBJ2-1
CDR3nt: TGCAGTGCTCCGGCTAGCGGGAGATTTAACAATGAGCAGTTCTTC
CDR3aa: CSAPASGRFNNEQFF

v_gene: TRBV4-3
d_gene: TRBD1
abundance: many
j_gene: TRBJ2-7
CDR3nt: TGCGCCAGCAGCCAGTATGACAGGGGCGAGCAGTACTTC
CDR3aa: CASSQYDRGEQYF

v_gene: TRBV6-1
d_gene: TRBD2
abundance: once
j_gene: TRBJ2-3
CDR3nt: TGTGCCAGCAGTGACCCCAGCGGCGGGGGGAGCTCTACGCAGTATTTT
CDR3aa: CASSDPSGGGSSTQYF

v_gene: TRBV6-4
d_gene: TRBD1
abundance: .
j_gene: TRBJ2-3
CDR3nt: TGTGCCACCATAGGGACAGGGACAGATACGCAGTATTTT
CDR3aa: CATIGTGTDTQYF

v_gene: TRBV7-9
d_gene: TRBD2
abundance: few
j_gene: TRBJ2-7
CDR3nt: TGTGCCAGCAGCTTGGCACTAGCGGGGGTGACCTCCTACGAGCAGTACTTC
CDR3aa: CASSLALAGVTSYEQYF

v_gene: TRBV12-3/TRBV12-4
d_gene: TRBD1
abundance: .
j_gene: TRBJ2-1
CDR3nt: TGTGCCAGCAGTTTAGGGACAGGGCTCCACAATGAGCAGTTCTTC
CDR3aa: CASSLGTGLHNEQFF